The 17 T cell receptor beta chains presented below share a single source sample, sequenced in a study of blood T cell repertoires in COVID-19. The repertoire was sequenced with immunoSEQ multiplex PCR; TCRdb's copy has only in-frame clones and lacks some. Counted here are about 260,000 clones, roughly nine tenths occurring once; the ten biggest clones make up under 2.5%. The sequenced sample consisted of PBMCs or T cells enriched from blood (not recorded which). These TCRs come from a woman under 30 who had recovered from COVID-19.

In its sample, this clone was seen once. The gene calls are TRBV2 and TRBJ1-2; weak D call: TRBD1 (6 bases). Germline values: CDR1 SNHLY, CDR2 FYNNEI. The CDR3 runs to 14 residues. The V and J ends lost 3 bases and 6 bases respectively, with 14 bases between them. The CDR3 nucleotides read TGTGCCAGCAGTGATATCAGGGGCGCAGATGGCTACACCTTC. This translates into CASSDIRGADGYTF.

This clone was seen only a few times. The CDR3 here is CASSYDYTGELFF. The CDR3 DNA is TGTGCCAGCAGTTACGACTACACCGGGGAGCTGTTTTTT. V is TRBV6-4 and J is TRBJ2-2; no definite D call. Germline CDR1 and CDR2: MRHNA and SNTAGT. The CDR3 length is 13 residues. The V and J ends lost 5 bases and 3 bases respectively, with 7 bases between them.

This chain links TRBV18 with TRBJ1-6; D unclear. Per germline, CDR1 KGHSH and CDR2 LQKENI. V dropped 0 bases and J dropped 7 bases, with 10 bases sitting between them. The CDR3 is 15 amino acids. Written as DNA, the CDR3 is TGTGCCAGCTCACCACCCCCCAGATTAAATTCACCCCTCCACTTT. It codes for CASSPPPRLNSPLHF.

The chain links TRBV6-5 to TRBJ2-3, with D possibly matching TRBD2 (5 bases). The CDR3 is made up of 15 amino acids. The germline gives CDR1 MNHEY, CDR2 SVGAGI. Trimming pared 6 bases from V and 0 bases from J, leaving 13 bases between. CDR3 nucleotides: TGTGCCAGCAGCCCGACGTGGACTAGCACAGATACGCAGTATTTT. This gives the protein CASSPTWTSTDTQYF.

This clone has only one observation. The CDR3 DNA is TGTGCCAGCAGTACAGGGGAAAACATGATTGAAGCTTTCTTT. Translation gives CASSTGENMIEAFF. The chain recombines TRBV2 with TRBJ1-1; TRBD1 matches 7 bases. The V gene end was trimmed by 5 bases and the J gene end by 7 bases; junction bases not matched to a gene: 10. This CDR3 contains 14 residues. Germline V lookup: CDR1 SNHLY, CDR2 FYNNEI.

V usage is TRBV7-9 and J usage is TRBJ1-3, with 8 nucleotides matching TRBD1. Looked up from germline, CDR1 is SEHNR and CDR2 is FQNEAQ (reference sequence). The CDR3 is 14 amino acids. Losses at the gene ends were 2 bases for V and 5 bases for J; bases not matched to a gene: 2. The CDR3 reads CASSLRDRRNTIYF. The DNA of the CDR3 is TGTGCCAGCAGCTTAAGGGACAGGAGAAACACCATATATTTT.

The genes are TRBV19 and TRBJ1-1; maybe TRBD1 (5 bases). Between the trimmed V and J ends, which lost 4 bases and 7 bases, there was a span of 19 bases. The CDR3 is made up of 15 amino acids. Germline loops: CDR1 LNHDA, CDR2 SQIVND (reference sequence). The CDR3 DNA reads TGTGCCAGTAGTAAAGAACGCGCTGGGGCAGTTGAAGCTTTCTTT. Its translation is CASSKERAGAVEAFF.

This clone was counted once. The chain couples TRBV29-1 to TRBJ2-5, with a weak D call TRBD2 (5 bases). Germline CDR1 reads SQVTM; CDR2 reads ANQGSEA. This CDR3 region has 14 residues. V was cut by 7 bases and J by 5 bases, with 20 bases left in between. CDR3 loop: CSAAEAALRETQYF. DNA for the CDR3: TGCAGCGCCGCAGAAGCGGCACTTCGGGAGACCCAGTACTTC. The variable domain in full, completed from reference TRBV29-1 and TRBJ2-5, reads SAVISQKPSRDICQRGTSLTIQCQVDSQVTMMFWYRQQPGQSLTLIATANQGSEATYESGFVIDKFPISRPNLTFSTLTVSNMSPEDSSIYLCSAAEAALRETQYFGPGTRLLVL.

V and J are TRBV7-2 and TRBJ1-4, with D possibly matching TRBD1 (6 bases). CDR1 is SGHTA and CDR2 is FQGNSA in the germline V gene. V was clipped by 4 bases and J by 8 bases, with 11 bases between them. This CDR3 is built from 13 residues. The CDR3 DNA is TGTGCCAGCAGCTCGACAGGTCGCGAAAAACTGTTTTTT. As protein: CASSSTGREKLFF.

This rearrangement joins TRBV25-1 to TRBJ2-2; D unresolved. Germline V gene lookup returns CDR1 MGHDK and CDR2 SYGVNS. V shed 1 base and J shed 2 bases, with 2 bases lying between them. The CDR3 loop spans 13 amino acids. CDR3 residues: CASSESNTGELFF. CDR3 nucleotide sequence: TGTGCCAGCAGTGAATCAAACACCGGGGAGCTGTTTTTT.

The chain links TRBV13 to TRBJ2-7, with 11 bases that match TRBD1. From germline, CDR1 is PRHDT and CDR2 FYEKMQ (reference sequence). CDR3 size: 18 residues. Trimming removed 5 bases from V and 3 bases from J; junction bases left unmatched: 15. The CDR3, as DNA: TGTGCCAGCAGCCCCCAGGGGGACAGGGGGGTGGGAGGCTACGAGCAGTACTTC. This codes for CASSPQGDRGVGGYEQYF.

This chain links TRBV5-1 with TRBJ2-5; possibly TRBD2 for D (5 bases). V shed 8 bases and J shed 2 bases, with 7 bases lying between them. The CDR3 is made up of 11 amino acids. The germline V gene encodes CDR1 SGHRS and CDR2 YFSETQ. CDR3 DNA: TGCGCCAGTTGGGAGCAAGAGACCCAGTACTTC. It translates to CASWEQETQYF. The complete variable domain, with remaining parts taken from reference TRBV5-1 and TRBJ2-5, reads KAGVTQTPRYLIKTRGQQVTLSCSPISGHRSVSWYQQTPGQGLQFLFEYFSETQRNKGNFPGRFSGRQFSNSRSEMNVSTLELGDSALYLCASWEQETQYFGPGTRLLVL.

V gene TRBV5-1 combines with J gene TRBJ2-7, with 9 bases matching TRBD1. V was pared by 4 bases and J by 2 bases, with 4 bases of the junction left unmatched. The V gene's germline CDR1 is SGHRS and CDR2 YFSETQ. The CDR3 sequence is 14 residues long. In DNA, the CDR3 is TGCGCCAGCAGCGGGGGACAGGGCACCTACGAGCAGTACTTC. Its protein product is CASSGGQGTYEQYF.

The rearrangement joins TRBV11-2 to TRBJ1-1; 10 nucleotides align to TRBD1. Germline V lookup: CDR1 SGHAT, CDR2 FQNNGV. The ends lost 7 bases at V and 0 bases at J; junction bases unmatched: 11. This CDR3 has 17 residues. CDR3 sequence (DNA): TGTGCCAGCACCCCTGGGACAGGGGCTGATATGAACACTGAAGCTTTCTTT. Protein product: CASTPGTGADMNTEAFF.

The CDR3 loop is CASSLEGANEQYF. The CDR3 DNA reads as TGTGCCAGCAGCTTGGAGGGGGCAAACGAGCAGTACTTC. This chain connects TRBV5-4 to TRBJ2-7; the match to TRBD1 covers 7 bases. This CDR3 region has 13 residues. Losses at the gene ends were 0 bases for V and 5 bases for J; bases not matched to a gene: 2. Germline V gene lookup returns CDR1 SGHNT and CDR2 YYREEE (reference sequence).

The chain recombines TRBV27 with TRBJ1-6; D is unclear. Germline-derived CDR1 and CDR2 are MNHEY and SMNVEV (reference sequence). Trimming took off 3 bases at V and 4 bases at J, with 16 bases between the two ends. This CDR3 has 17 residues. CDR3 in amino acids: CASSLFSGVGYNSPLHF. In nucleotides, the CDR3 is TGTGCCAGCAGTTTGTTTTCGGGAGTGGGATATAATTCACCCCTCCACTTT.

This clone was picked up a small number of times. This chain connects TRBV24-1 to TRBJ2-5; 10 bases map to TRBD2. V lost 4 bases and J lost 5; bases outside the gene matches: 15. CDR3 size: 18 residues. Germline assignment: CDR1 KGHDR and CDR2 SFDVKD. CDR3 in amino acids: CATSEVRASGGSGETQYF. The DNA for the CDR3 is TGTGCCACCAGTGAGGTTAGGGCTAGCGGGGGCTCAGGGGAGACCCAGTACTTC.